The 28 T cell receptor beta chains below were found in one sample sequenced in a study of blood T cell repertoires in COVID-19. Sequencing used immunoSEQ multiplex PCR; TCRdb keeps in-frame clones, though not all of them. The table shows approximately 50,000 clones, with 87% occurring only once. Sequencing input: peripheral blood. The source is a human donor in a cohort sampled during active COVID-19.

V is TRBV2 and J is TRBJ2-7, with 7 bases fitting TRBD2. This CDR3 is 15 amino acids long. CDR1 is SNHLY and CDR2 is FYNNEI in the germline V gene. The ends lost 6 bases at V and 0 bases at J; junction bases unmatched: 8. The CDR3 is CASRVRWEGSYEQYF. In DNA, the CDR3 is TGTGCCAGCAGGGTAAGGTGGGAGGGCTCCTACGAGCAGTACTTC.

The chain joins TRBV10-1 to TRBJ2-2, with 7 bases aligning to TRBD1. V dropped 4 bases and J dropped 3; count of bases not matched to a gene: 5. Germline V CDR1 and CDR2: WNHNN, SYGVQD (reference sequence). The CDR3 is made up of 15 amino acids. The CDR3 DNA follows: TGCGCCAGCAGTGTAGGGGGCGCGGACACCGGGGAGCTGTTTTTT. As protein: CASSVGGADTGELFF.

The chain employs TRBV5-4 and TRBJ2-5; TRBD1 agrees at 7 bases. V was pared by 4 bases and J by 5 bases, with 14 bases of the junction left unmatched. Germline-derived CDR1 and CDR2 are SGHNT and YYREEE (reference sequence). This CDR3 region has 16 residues. CDR3 coding DNA: TGTGCCAGCAGCCCCGAGGCGAGGGGGCAGGGGGAGACCCAGTACTTC. Its protein is CASSPEARGQGETQYF.

The sample holds a few counts of this clone. The gene calls are TRBV19 and TRBJ2-2, with TRBD2 matching over 9 bases. The CDR3 has 19 amino acids. Germline lookup yields CDR1 LNHDA and CDR2 SQIVND (reference sequence). The trim removed 1 base at V and 4 bases at J, leaving 13 bases unmatched. This chain's CDR3 is CASSIVWGFGLARTGELFF. Written as DNA, the CDR3 is TGTGCCAGTAGTATAGTGTGGGGCTTTGGACTAGCGCGCACCGGGGAGCTGTTTTTT.

The chain carries TRBV6-5 and TRBJ2-5, with D perhaps TRBD1 (5 bases). The length of the CDR3 is 15 residues. Per the germline V gene, CDR1 is MNHEY and CDR2 is SVGAGI. Trimming stripped 6 bases from V and 2 bases from J, with 16 bases between. CDR3 sequence: CASSTLGHRQETQYF. The DNA of the CDR3 is TGTGCCAGCAGCACTCTCGGACATAGACAAGAGACCCAGTACTTC.

The V call is TRBV28, the J call TRBJ2-6; 8 bases align to TRBD1. This CDR3 region has 18 residues. The V gene end was trimmed by 5 bases and the J gene end by 1 base; junction bases not matched to a gene: 10. Germline-derived CDR1 and CDR2 are MDHEN and SYDVKM. CDR3: CASSIRTGKGSGANVLTF. The CDR3 DNA reads as TGTGCCAGCAGTATCCGGACAGGGAAAGGGTCTGGGGCCAACGTCCTGACTTTC.

This clone showed up just once. The chain has TRBV2 and TRBJ2-2, with a weak D call TRBD1 (6 bases). CDR1 and CDR2 (germline): SNHLY, FYNNEI. The CDR3 sequence is 14 residues long. The V end lost 7 bases, the J end lost 0 bases, and 9 bases lay between the germline ends. This CDR3 reads CASNRDPNTGELFF. The CDR3 DNA reads TGTGCCAGCAACAGGGACCCGAACACCGGGGAGCTGTTTTTT.

This clone is a singleton in its sample. The DNA for the CDR3 is TGTGCCAGCAGCTTGGAGCGGAACAATGAGCAGTTCTTC. Translated: CASSLERNNEQFF. The V and J genes are TRBV5-6 and TRBJ2-1; the D gene is possibly TRBD2 (5 bases). The V end was cut by 0 bases, the J end by 5 bases, with 6 bases between. Germline V CDR1 and CDR2: SGHDT, YYEEEE. The CDR3 runs 13 residues.

The J gene is TRBJ1-6, the V gene TRBV15; 7 bases match TRBD1. V dropped 9 bases and J dropped 7; count of bases not matched to a gene: 3. Germline CDR1 and CDR2: LNHNV and YYDKDF (reference sequence). This CDR3 is 12 amino acids long. CDR3 protein: CATRQGNSPLHF. The CDR3 DNA sequence: TGTGCCACTAGACAGGGAAATTCACCCCTCCACTTT.

This clone has more than one count but fewer than ten. The V gene is TRBV2, the J gene TRBJ2-7; 9 bases align to TRBD1. Germline V gives CDR1 SNHLY, CDR2 FYNNEI. The CDR3 spans 14 residues. Trimming removed 5 bases from V and 3 bases from J; junction bases left unmatched: 5. The CDR3 nucleotides are TGTGCCAGCAGTCCCGGGACAGGGAACTACGAGCAGTACTTC. This codes for CASSPGTGNYEQYF.

V usage is TRBV11-2 and J usage is TRBJ2-7, with TRBD2 matching over 11 bases. With V trimmed by 5 bases and J by 10 bases, 13 bases remained unmatched. The CDR3 covers 15 residues. CDR1 and CDR2 from the germline V gene are SGHAT and FQNNGV. In nucleotides, the CDR3 is TGTGCCAGCAGCCCCACTAGCGGGAGACGAAGGAATCAGTACTTC. It encodes CASSPTSGRRRNQYF.

The chain carries TRBV28 and TRBJ1-1, with 7 nucleotides matching TRBD1. From germline, CDR1 is MDHEN and CDR2 SYDVKM. This CDR3 spans 11 amino acids. V shed 5 bases, J shed 12 bases, and the junction held 6 bases outside the gene matches. The CDR3 region has the DNA TGTGCCAGCAGTGCGACAGGGCGGACTTTCTTT. Translated, it gives CASSATGRTFF.

This clone came up a few times. The chain is built from TRBV7-2 and TRBJ1-1; no definite D call. This CDR3 contains 14 residues. V was pared by 5 bases and J by 1 base, with 11 bases between. CDR1 is SGHTA, CDR2 FQGNSA, per germline. The CDR3 bases are TGTGCCAGCAGCAAGAGAGAACGGAACACTGAAGCTTTCTTT. Its translation is CASSKRERNTEAFF.

This clone was seen a handful of times. V usage is TRBV19 and J usage is TRBJ1-4; 8 positions agree with TRBD1. This CDR3 region has 13 residues. Germline CDR1 LNHDA, CDR2 SQIVND (reference sequence). V lost 5 bases and J lost 7; bases outside the gene matches: 3. The CDR3 is CASSPRGREKLFF. In DNA, the CDR3 is TGTGCCAGTAGTCCCAGGGGGCGTGAAAAACTGTTTTTT.

The chain employs TRBV3-1 (or the pseudogene TRBV3-2) and TRBJ2-4, with a possible D match to TRBD1 (6 bases). Per germline, CDR1 LGHDT and CDR2 YNNKEL (reference sequence). The CDR3 is 15 amino acids. V lost 3 bases, J lost 4 bases, and 13 bases lay in between. CDR3 nucleotide sequence: TGTGCCAGCAGCCATATCACGGACAGTAAAAACATTCAGTACTTC. Its translation: CASSHITDSKNIQYF.

CDR3 region: CASSGQGGPQHF. CDR3 sequence (DNA): TGTGCCAGCAGCGGACAGGGTGGCCCCCAGCATTTT. The V gene is TRBV7-9, the J gene TRBJ1-5, with 8 bases aligning to TRBD1. CDR3 length: 12 amino acids. Germline CDR1 and CDR2: SEHNR and FQNEAQ (reference sequence). After removal of 5 bases from V and 10 bases from J, the junction contained 4 bases not matched to a gene.

V gene TRBV2 combines with J gene TRBJ2-1; TRBD2 agrees at 10 bases. V dropped 5 bases and J dropped 4; count of bases not matched to a gene: 2. Per the germline V gene, CDR1 is SNHLY and CDR2 is FYNNEI. The length of the CDR3 is 14 residues. CDR3 region: CASSPGLAYNEQFF. CDR3 sequence (DNA): TGTGCCAGCAGTCCGGGACTAGCGTACAATGAGCAGTTCTTC. Combining the CDR3 with reference TRBV2 and TRBJ2-1 gives the whole variable domain EPEVTQTPSHQVTQMGQEVILRCVPISNHLYFYWYRQILGQKVEFLVSFYNNEISEKSEIFDDQFSVERPDGSNFTLKIRSTKLEDSAMYFCASSPGLAYNEQFFGPGTRLTVL.

This clone was picked up one time. The chain recombines TRBV3-1 (or the pseudogene TRBV3-2) with TRBJ1-6; a possible D gene is TRBD1 (5 bases). The germline V gene has CDR1 LGHDT and CDR2 YNNKEL (reference sequence). The length of the CDR3 is 15 residues. V was clipped by 3 bases and J by 10 bases, with 16 bases between them. CDR3: CASSQTGQGRSPLHF. The DNA of the CDR3 is TGTGCCAGCAGCCAGACGGGTCAGGGAAGGTCACCCCTCCACTTT.

The rearrangement uses TRBV6-2 or TRBV6-3 and TRBJ1-5, with TRBD1 matching over 9 bases. J was trimmed by 6 bases and V by 0 bases; bases with no gene match: 6. The CDR3 covers 16 residues. The germline V gene encodes CDR1 MNHEY and CDR2 SVGEGT. The CDR3 DNA reads TGTGCCAGCAGTTACTCCCTTTACAGGGGGCGTCAGCCCCAGCATTTT. It translates to CASSYSLYRGRQPQHF.

This clone appeared a few times. Distinct nucleotide sequences in the sample also encode this CDR3. The V call is TRBV11-3, the J call TRBJ2-2; the D gene is possibly TRBD2 (6 bases). CDR3 length: 15 amino acids. CDR1 and CDR2 from the germline V gene are SGHNT and YENEEA. Between the trimmed V and J ends, which lost 1 base and 5 bases, there was a span of 11 bases. Written as DNA, the CDR3 is TGTGCCAGCAGCTTAGCGGGAGTTGCTACCGGGGAGCTGTTTTTT. This sequence encodes CASSLAGVATGELFF.

This clone has only one observation. J is TRBJ2-1 and V is TRBV20-1, with no clear D. Trimming cost V 2 bases and J 7 bases, with 6 bases left between them. This CDR3 comprises 11 residues. Germline CDR1 reads DFQATT; CDR2 reads SNEGSKA (reference sequence). The CDR3 sequence: CSARPGNEQFF. The CDR3 DNA reads TGCAGTGCTAGACCCGGGAATGAGCAGTTCTTC.

This clone was counted between two and nine times. This rearrangement joins TRBV21-1 to TRBJ2-1; the D call TRBD2 from the table was never checked on the DNA. TRBV21-1 is annotated as a pseudogene. The CDR3 is 16 residues long. The CDR3 region has the DNA TGTGCCAGCAGCAAAGGGGAGACTAGCGGGAGAACTGAGCAGTTCTTC. Residues: CASSKGETSGRTEQFF.

The chain joins TRBV6-6 to TRBJ2-5; D may be TRBD2 (6 bases). There are 15 residues in the CDR3. Trimming took 11 bases from V and 5 from J, leaving 24 bases between them. Germline CDR1 and CDR2: MNHNY and SVGAGI (reference sequence). CDR3 DNA sequence: TGTGCCGCCGGGAGCAGAGCCCCCAAAGGGGAGACCCAGTACTTC. It translates to CAAGSRAPKGETQYF.

The rearrangement links TRBV10-3 to TRBJ2-2; 7 nucleotides agree with TRBD1. V lost 5 bases and J lost 0; bases outside the gene matches: 12. The length of the CDR3 is 18 residues. CDR1 ENHRY and CDR2 SYGVKD come from the germline V gene. This CDR3 is CAISPRDRLKSNTGELFF. The CDR3 DNA is TGTGCCATCAGTCCTCGGGACAGACTCAAGTCGAACACCGGGGAGCTGTTTTTT.

This clone is a singleton in its sample. The V and J genes are TRBV7-9 and TRBJ2-1; no definite D call. This CDR3 region has 13 residues. CDR1 is SEHNR and CDR2 is FQNEAQ in the germline V gene (reference sequence). V was cut by 3 bases and J by 10 bases, with 13 bases left in between. The CDR3 DNA follows: TGTGCCAGCAGCTTGTCAGGCGCCGCCGAGCAGTTCTTC. Residues: CASSLSGAAEQFF.

This chain uses TRBV19 with TRBJ2-3, with TRBD2 matching over 8 bases. V trimming: 4 bases; J trimming: 6 bases; junction bases outside the gene matches: 15. The CDR3 has 17 amino acids. Germline V lookup: CDR1 LNHDA, CDR2 SQIVND (reference sequence). The CDR3 reads CASSTPLWREALDTQYF. The CDR3 coding sequence is TGTGCCAGTAGTACGCCACTTTGGCGGGAGGCTTTGGATACGCAGTATTTT.

The chain links TRBV28 to TRBJ1-5; 9 bases map to TRBD1. Germline V lookup: CDR1 MDHEN, CDR2 SYDVKM. The CDR3 is 18 amino acids. V trimming: 7 bases; J trimming: 5 bases; junction bases outside the gene matches: 18. CDR3 protein: CASNRDRVVPIVHQPQHF. CDR3 nucleotide sequence: TGTGCCAGCAACAGGGACAGGGTCGTCCCGATCGTGCATCAGCCCCAGCATTTT.

The chain employs TRBV5-1 and TRBJ2-3; 7 nucleotides match TRBD2. From germline, CDR1 is SGHRS and CDR2 YFSETQ. The CDR3 is 13 residues long. Germline trimming cut 4 bases from V and 2 bases from J; bases unmatched to any gene: 1. Here the CDR3 reads CASSGRVTDTQYF. Written as DNA, the CDR3 is TGCGCCAGCAGCGGGAGGGTCACAGATACGCAGTATTTT.